The present entry profiles one T cell receptor beta chain with its context. Those enrolled, adults aged 18 to 89 years, came from fewer than 25 US areas. Participants' own reports of clinical history determined their cohort assignment. The V gene end was trimmed by 6 bases and the J gene end by 8 bases; junction bases not matched to a gene: 5. The length of the CDR3 is 12 residues. The record originates from a study of blood T cell repertoires in COVID-19. Across the study: Samples representing acute and convalescent COVID-19 were sourced from the United States, Italy and Spain.

Original analysis: Scientists estimated how many nucleated cells there were by amplifying reference gene primers. The repertoire was sequenced with immunoSEQ multiplex PCR; TCRdb's copy has only in-frame clones and lacks some. V and J calls and clone size are given by that table; D and trimming were obtained from the DNA. Seen here are approximately 200,000 clones, 80% to 90% observed once, and the top ten hold 9% to 12%. The chain recombines TRBV12-3 or TRBV12-4 with TRBJ1-2; the match to TRBD1 covers 8 bases. The sample consisted of PBMCs or T cells enriched from blood (not recorded which). The TCR was taken from a man younger than 35 with acute COVID-19. CDR3 residues: CASRSGGGGYTF. The CDR3 DNA sequence: TGTGCCAGCAGATCAGGGGGCGGGGGCTACACCTTC.